Sequencing of this TCR beta chain was carried out in a study of cytomegalovirus exposure and HLA in healthy donors. Overall study results and limits: Productive status was seen about 87% or about 30% of the time for most TCR beta V segments in an earlier analysis. A list of more than 150 TCR beta chains associated with cytomegalovirus was given.

Primers for the PCR totalled 60 Vbeta and 13 Jbeta. The assay was immunoSEQ multiplex PCR, and TCRdb's table has in-frame clones only and misses some. This sample's clone table lists some 130,000 clones. Points on this clone: Its antigen is currently unknown.

Samples came from healthy bone marrow donors. The germline V gene encodes CDR1 SQVTM and CDR2 ANQGSEA. The CDR3 has 12 amino acids. V lost 5 bases, J lost 4 bases, and 12 bases lay in between. The V and J genes are TRBV29-1 and TRBJ2-7, with D possibly matching TRBD2 (6 bases). The specimen was PBMCs. The clonotype comes from a woman between 40 and 55 years old in good health and CMV-seropositive. In nucleotides, the CDR3 is TGCAGCGTTCAAATGGGGGGTTACGAGCAGTACTTC. Residues: CSVQMGGYEQYF.